A single sample is the source of the 15 T cell receptor beta chains below, sequenced in a study of T cell responses to AZD1222 COVID-19 vaccine. Using immunoSEQ multiplex PCR, the repertoire was profiled, and TCRdb retains in-frame clones only, with some absent. The sample has tens of thousands of clones; roughly nine tenths are singletons. The source material was peripheral blood, sampled 28 days after the second AZD1222 dose. These receptors were collected from an adult who received the AZD1222 COVID-19 vaccine.

This chain links TRBV5-1 with TRBJ2-2, with 9 positions matching TRBD2. The CDR3 covers 17 residues. The germline V gene encodes CDR1 SGHRS and CDR2 YFSETQ. V was pared by 3 bases and J by 6 bases, with 12 bases of the junction left unmatched. In DNA form, the CDR3 reads TGCGCCAGCAGCTCGAACTGGGCGGGAGGGCTCTCCGGGGAGCTGTTTTTT. It specifies CASSSNWAGGLSGELFF.

The genes are TRBV5-6 and TRBJ2-7, with 8 bases identical to TRBD2. Germline trimming cut 4 bases from V and 5 bases from J; bases unmatched to any gene: 14. There are 16 residues in the CDR3. The germline V gene has CDR1 SGHDT and CDR2 YYEEEE. CDR3 loop: CASSRIREGGLHEQYF. For the CDR3, the DNA is TGTGCCAGCAGCCGAATACGGGAGGGCGGTCTTCACGAGCAGTACTTC.

This chain links TRBV7-2 with TRBJ2-3; D is perhaps TRBD1 or TRBD2 (5 bases each). V was clipped by 2 bases and J by 2 bases, with 17 bases between them. This CDR3 has 17 amino acids. Germline V gene data show CDR1 as SGHTA and CDR2 as FQGNSA. The CDR3 coding sequence is TGTGCCAGCAGCTTACGGTCGGGTCGGGGCTACACAGATACGCAGTATTTT. It encodes CASSLRSGRGYTDTQYF.

The chain joins TRBV20-1 to TRBJ1-6; D is uncertain. The CDR3 has 11 amino acids. Germline CDR1 and CDR2: DFQATT and SNEGSKA (reference sequence). V lost 4 bases to trimming and J lost 7 bases, with 5 bases between them. DNA of the CDR3: TGCAGTGCTACACAGAATTCACCCCTCCACTTT. Translating gives CSATQNSPLHF.

CDR3 DNA: TGTGCCAGCAGTTCCCGAACCTACGTCGATACGCAGTATTTT. Protein product: CASSSRTYVDTQYF. V gene TRBV27 combines with J gene TRBJ2-3; no definite D call. CDR3 length: 14 amino acids. Trimming left V 4 bases short and J 6 bases short, with 14 bases between. Per the germline V gene, CDR1 is MNHEY and CDR2 is SMNVEV (reference sequence).

This clone has only a few counts. The rearrangement uses TRBV3-1 (or the pseudogene TRBV3-2) and TRBJ2-5; the match to TRBD2 covers 11 bases. The germline CDR1 and CDR2 sequences are LGHDT and YNNKEL (reference sequence). The CDR3 is 16 residues long. V lost 4 bases and J lost 5; bases outside the gene matches: 9. CDR3 bases: TGTGCCAGCAGCCCGGTACTAGCGGGAGTTGGTGAGACCCAGTACTTC. This translates into CASSPVLAGVGETQYF.

For the CDR3, the DNA is TGTGCCAGCAGTAATTACATCCGGACAGGGATTAAATCACCCCTCCACTTT. Translating gives CASSNYIRTGIKSPLHF. This chain connects TRBV27 to TRBJ1-6; 8 nucleotides line up with TRBD1. CDR1 is MNHEY and CDR2 is SMNVEV in the germline V gene (reference sequence). This CDR3 spans 17 amino acids. Losses at the gene ends were 5 bases for V and 10 bases for J; bases not matched to a gene: 16.

The DNA of the CDR3 is TGTGCCAGCAGCGTAGAGGGACAGGGGAGGAATTCACCCCTCCACTTT. Encoded protein: CASSVEGQGRNSPLHF. This rearrangement joins TRBV9 to TRBJ1-6; 10 bases line up with TRBD1. V shed 0 bases and J 7 bases; nucleotides not matched to a gene: 4. CDR1 and CDR2 from the germline V gene are SGDLS and YYNGEE. The CDR3 is made up of 16 amino acids.

This clone was found once. DNA of the CDR3: TGTGCCACCAGCAGAGAACCGGGGCCTTATAATTCACCCCTCCACTTT. Translating it yields CATSREPGPYNSPLHF. The J gene is TRBJ1-6, the V gene TRBV15; D may be TRBD1 (5 bases). With 0 bases removed from V and 4 bases from J, the gap between germline ends came to 10 bases. Germline CDR1 LNHNV, CDR2 YYDKDF (reference sequence). The CDR3 length is 16 residues.

The count of this clone is one. J is TRBJ2-5 and V is TRBV27; D may be TRBD1 (6 bases). This CDR3 is built from 14 residues. The V gene's germline CDR1 is MNHEY and CDR2 SMNVEV (reference sequence). Trimming shortened V by 7 bases and J by 4 bases, and 16 bases separated the two germline ends. In nucleotides, the CDR3 is TGTGCCAGCAAGGGCGTCAGGGGCGGAGAGACCCAGTACTTC. Its translation is CASKGVRGGETQYF.

CDR3 sequence (DNA): TGTGCCAGTAGTAAAACTAGCGGGAACTACAATGAGCAGTTCTTC. Translation gives CASSKTSGNYNEQFF. The chain uses TRBV19 and TRBJ2-1, with 10 nucleotides matching TRBD2. Germline V CDR1 and CDR2: LNHDA, SQIVND (reference sequence). V dropped 4 bases and J dropped 3; count of bases not matched to a gene: 3. The CDR3 contains 15 residues.

The gene calls are TRBV6-1 and TRBJ1-2, with D unclear. CDR3 length: 13 residues. Germline V gives CDR1 MNHNS, CDR2 SASEGT. V was shortened by 2 bases and J by 3 bases, with 7 bases between the two germline ends. The CDR3 sequence is CASSESGDYGYTF. CDR3 in DNA: TGTGCCAGCAGTGAAAGCGGGGACTATGGCTACACCTTC.

Here the CDR3 DNA reads TGTGCCAGCAGCCCAGGGGGGACAGGGTTCGGCGAGCAGTACTTC. Its protein product is CASSPGGTGFGEQYF. The rearrangement links TRBV28 to TRBJ2-7, with 9 bases that match TRBD1. The length of the CDR3 is 15 residues. The trim removed 6 bases at V and 6 bases at J, leaving 12 bases unmatched. From germline, CDR1 is MDHEN and CDR2 SYDVKM.

The chain uses TRBV7-8 and TRBJ1-4; weak D call: TRBD1 (5 bases). Germline CDR1 SGHVS, CDR2 FQNEAQ. V dropped 0 bases and J dropped 10 bases, with 12 bases sitting between them. The CDR3 covers 14 residues. The CDR3 DNA reads as TGTGCCAGCAGCTTAGCACACGACGGGGGAAAACTGTTTTTT. Translating gives CASSLAHDGGKLFF.

This chain links TRBV7-3 with TRBJ2-1; D gene unclear. V was clipped by 4 bases and J by 6 bases, with 7 bases between them. This CDR3 has 12 amino acids. CDR1 is SGHTA, CDR2 FQGTGA, per germline. Here the CDR3 reads CASSSFGNEQFF. Written as DNA, the CDR3 is TGTGCCAGCAGCTCCTTCGGCAATGAGCAGTTCTTC.